These 9 T cell receptor beta chains were sequenced from one sample in a study of blood T cells in healthy people across ages. Alongside a J-beta primer mix, a sample-barcoded 5' primer served in a second PCR lasting roughly 7 to 12 cycles. Each CDR3 protein gets one entry after TCRdb re-called the 5' RACE reads with MiXCR. The table has around 1,900,000 distinct CDR3 sequences, approximately 40% seen once. The specimen was blood. Receptor source: a human donor in good health.

The chain combines TRBV4-1 with TRBJ1-1; D is unclear. This CDR3 region has 15 residues. CDR1 and CDR2 from the germline V gene are MGHRA and YSYEKL. V lost 1 base and J 1 base, leaving 10 bases between the germline ends. CDR3 loop: CASSQGYVENTEAFF. The CDR3 DNA is TGCGCCAGCAGCCAAGGGTACGTGGAGAACACTGAAGCTTTCTTT.

J is TRBJ2-3 and V is TRBV20-1; no clear D gene. The ends were cut back, 8 bases at V and 2 bases at J, with 14 bases in the middle. The CDR3 has 13 amino acids. Germline V lookup: CDR1 DFQATT, CDR2 SNEGSKA (reference sequence). CDR3 in DNA: TGCAGTACCTCATTGGACCACACAGATACGCAGTATTTT. Its translation is CSTSLDHTDTQYF.

The chain carries TRBV7-9 and TRBJ2-2; possibly TRBD1 for D (6 bases). V lost 6 bases to trimming and J lost 5 bases, with 10 bases between them. The CDR3 covers 13 residues. CDR1 and CDR2 (germline): SEHNR, FQNEAQ (reference sequence). This CDR3 reads CASRLGGTGELFF. The CDR3 DNA is TGTGCCAGCAGGCTAGGGGGAACCGGGGAGCTGTTTTTT.

The chain has TRBV4-3 and TRBJ1-2, with 10 nucleotides matching TRBD1. This CDR3 has 16 amino acids. The germline V gene has CDR1 LGHNA and CDR2 YSLEER. V lost 1 base to trimming and J lost 4 bases; unmatched junction nucleotides: 6. The CDR3 DNA is TGCGCCAGCAGCCAAGGGACCAGGACAGGGGGCTATGGCTACACCTTC. Translating gives CASSQGTRTGGYGYTF.

This clonotype has only a few counts. CDR3 in amino acids: CSAAFGLAGLTDTQYF. CDR3 in DNA: TGCAGCGCTGCCTTCGGGCTAGCGGGGCTCACAGATACGCAGTATTTT. The rearrangement links TRBV29-1 to TRBJ2-3; 9 positions agree with TRBD2. This CDR3 has 16 amino acids. J lost 2 bases, V lost 7 bases, and 13 bases had no gene match. CDR1 is SQVTM and CDR2 is ANQGSEA in the germline V gene.

This clonotype was recorded a few times. The chain joins TRBV20-1 to TRBJ2-4; no clear D gene. The CDR3 is made up of 14 amino acids. Germline CDR1 DFQATT, CDR2 SNEGSKA (reference sequence). The ends were cut back, 6 bases at V and 2 bases at J, with 14 bases in the middle. The CDR3 spells CSAPDRLTKNIQYF. CDR3 DNA sequence: TGCAGTGCACCGGACCGCTTAACCAAAAACATTCAGTACTTC.

This clonotype appeared a few times. This chain uses TRBV10-3 with TRBJ2-1; D not certain. The V end was cut by 3 bases, the J end by 1 base, with 4 bases between. In germline, CDR1 is ENHRY, CDR2 SYGVKD. This CDR3 has 13 residues. CDR3 coding DNA: TGTGCCATCAGTGACGGTTCCTACAATGAGCAGTTCTTC. This codes for CAISDGSYNEQFF.

This clonotype was counted between two and nine times. The gene calls are TRBV12-3 or TRBV12-4 and TRBJ2-4; D gene ambiguous. Trimming shortened V by 4 bases and J by 7 bases, and 17 bases separated the two germline ends. The CDR3 has 15 amino acids. CDR3 region: CASSWKSERTNIQYF. In DNA, the CDR3 is TGTGCCAGCAGTTGGAAGTCCGAGAGGACGAACATTCAGTACTTC.

The chain couples TRBV6-5 to TRBJ2-7; 9 bases line up with TRBD1. Losses at the gene ends were 8 bases for V and 5 bases for J; bases not matched to a gene: 16. CDR3 length equals 16 residues. CDR1 is MNHEY, CDR2 SVGAGI, per germline. CDR3 coding DNA: TGTGCCAGCGGGATTTCGGGGACAGGGTTTATCCACGAGCAGTACTTC. Residues: CASGISGTGFIHEQYF.